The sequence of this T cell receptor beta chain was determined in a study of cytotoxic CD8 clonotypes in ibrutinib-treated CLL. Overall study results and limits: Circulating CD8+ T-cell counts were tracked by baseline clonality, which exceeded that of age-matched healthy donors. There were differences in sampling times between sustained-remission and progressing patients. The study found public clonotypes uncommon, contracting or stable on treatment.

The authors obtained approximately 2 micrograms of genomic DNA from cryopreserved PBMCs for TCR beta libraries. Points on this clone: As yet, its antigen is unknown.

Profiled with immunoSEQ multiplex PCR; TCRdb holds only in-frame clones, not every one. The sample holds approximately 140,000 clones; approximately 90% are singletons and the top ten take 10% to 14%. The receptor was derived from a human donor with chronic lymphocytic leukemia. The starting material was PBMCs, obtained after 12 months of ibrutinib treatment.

The CDR3 nucleotides read TGTGCCAGCAGCCCATCAGGGGCCAGAACTGAAGCTTTCTTT. Translating it yields CASSPSGARTEAFF. V is TRBV7-2 and J is TRBJ1-1, with D perhaps matching TRBD1 (6 bases). The V end lost 5 bases, the J end lost 5 bases, and 15 bases lay between the germline ends. Germline assignment: CDR1 SGHTA and CDR2 FQGNSA. CDR3 length equals 14 residues.